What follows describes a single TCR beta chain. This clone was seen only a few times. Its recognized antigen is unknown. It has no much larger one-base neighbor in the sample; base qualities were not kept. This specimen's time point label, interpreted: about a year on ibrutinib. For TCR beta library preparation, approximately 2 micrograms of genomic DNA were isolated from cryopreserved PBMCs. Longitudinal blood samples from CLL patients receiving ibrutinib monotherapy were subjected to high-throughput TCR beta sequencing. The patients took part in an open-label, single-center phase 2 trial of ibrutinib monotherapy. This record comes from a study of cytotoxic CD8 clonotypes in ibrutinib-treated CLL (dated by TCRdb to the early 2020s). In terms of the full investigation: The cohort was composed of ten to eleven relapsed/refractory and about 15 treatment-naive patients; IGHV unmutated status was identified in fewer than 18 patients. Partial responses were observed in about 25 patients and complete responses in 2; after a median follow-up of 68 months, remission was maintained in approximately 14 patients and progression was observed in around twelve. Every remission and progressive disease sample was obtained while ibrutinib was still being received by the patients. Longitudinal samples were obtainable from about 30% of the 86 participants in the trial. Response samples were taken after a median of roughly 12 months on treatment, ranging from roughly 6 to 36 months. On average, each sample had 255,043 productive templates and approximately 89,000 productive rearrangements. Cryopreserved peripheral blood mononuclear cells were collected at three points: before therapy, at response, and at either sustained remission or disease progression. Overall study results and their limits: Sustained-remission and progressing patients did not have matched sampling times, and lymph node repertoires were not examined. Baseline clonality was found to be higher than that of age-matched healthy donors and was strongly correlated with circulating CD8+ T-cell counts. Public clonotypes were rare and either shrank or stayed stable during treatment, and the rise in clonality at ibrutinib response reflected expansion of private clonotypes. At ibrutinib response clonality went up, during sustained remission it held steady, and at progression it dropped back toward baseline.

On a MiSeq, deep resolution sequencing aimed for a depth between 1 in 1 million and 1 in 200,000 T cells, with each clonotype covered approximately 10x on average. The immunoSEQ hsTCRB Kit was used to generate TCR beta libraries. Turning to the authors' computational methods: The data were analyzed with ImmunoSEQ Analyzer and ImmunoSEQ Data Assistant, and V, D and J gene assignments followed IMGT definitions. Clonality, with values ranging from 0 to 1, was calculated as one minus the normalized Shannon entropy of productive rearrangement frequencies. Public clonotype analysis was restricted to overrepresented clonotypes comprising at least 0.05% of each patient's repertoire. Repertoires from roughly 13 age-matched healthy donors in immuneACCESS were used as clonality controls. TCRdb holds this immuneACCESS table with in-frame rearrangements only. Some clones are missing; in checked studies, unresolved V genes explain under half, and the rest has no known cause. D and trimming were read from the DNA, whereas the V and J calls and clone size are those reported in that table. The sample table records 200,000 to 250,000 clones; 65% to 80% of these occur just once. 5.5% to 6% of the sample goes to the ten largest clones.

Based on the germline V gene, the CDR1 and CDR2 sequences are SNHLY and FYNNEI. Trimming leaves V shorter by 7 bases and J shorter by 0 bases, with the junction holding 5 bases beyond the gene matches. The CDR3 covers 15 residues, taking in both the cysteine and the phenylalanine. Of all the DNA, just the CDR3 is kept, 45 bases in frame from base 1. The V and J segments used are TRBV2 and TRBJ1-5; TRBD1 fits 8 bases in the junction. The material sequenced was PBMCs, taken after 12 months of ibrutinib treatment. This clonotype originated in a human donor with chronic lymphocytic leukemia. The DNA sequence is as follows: TGTGCCAGCACAGGGGGCATGAGTAGCAATCAGCCCCAGCATTTT. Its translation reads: CASTGGMSSNQPQHF.